This T cell receptor (beta chain) was identified during a study of immune characterization of retroperitoneal liposarcoma. One entry per CDR3 protein, called by TCRdb with MiXCR from the PCR reads. The repertoire includes about 10,000 distinct CDR3 sequences, roughly 28% of them detected once, and roughly a fifth sits in the top ten. V was shortened by 3 bases and J by 1 base, with 10 bases between the two germline ends. This CDR3 is built from 14 residues. Per germline, CDR1 MNHEY and CDR2 SMNVEV (reference sequence). Sequencing was carried out using blood. The rearrangement joins TRBV27 to TRBJ2-7, with D possibly being TRBD2 (5 bases). The sequence was collected from a male donor with retroperitoneal liposarcoma. In DNA form, the CDR3 reads TGTGCCAGCAGTTTCGGCAGGACTTCCTACGAGCAGTACTTC. The encoded protein is CASSFGRTSYEQYF.